This TCR beta chain was sequenced for a study of vaccination and CD4 T cells after COVID-19. Concerning this clonotype: Its antigen is undetermined.

Researchers used the Oncomine TCR Beta short-read assay to sequence DNA from cultured CD4+ T cells. TCRdb called the PCR reads again in MiXCR, with one record for every CDR3 protein. The sample contains about 4,600 distinct CDR3 sequences, almost 60% of which appear only once. The treatment denotes: roughly nine-day PBMC culture with coronavirus spike peptide pools or control peptides (ViraFEST assay). An unexposed donor provided the CD4+ T cells, which were collected before the COVID-19 pandemic (2011-2018). The CDR3 has 14 residues. V lost 3 bases and J lost 6; bases outside the gene matches: 4. Looked up from germline, CDR1 is SGHTA and CDR2 is FQGNSA.

Specimen: CD4+ T cells from blood, cultured in vitro. The rearrangement links TRBV7-2 to TRBJ2-2, with TRBD1 identical over 7 bases. This TCR was recovered from a human donor in good health. This chain's CDR3 is CASSFIQGAGELFF. CDR3 DNA sequence: TGTGCCAGCAGCTTTATCCAGGGGGCCGGGGAGCTGTTTTTT. Drawing the rest from reference TRBV7-2 and TRBJ2-2, the complete variable domain is GAGVSQSPSNKVTEKGKDVELRCDPISGHTALYWYRQSLGQGLEFLIYFQGNSAPDKSGLPSDRFSAERTGGSVSTLTIQRTQQEDSAVYLCASSFIQGAGELFFGEGSRLTVL.